This is a list of T cell receptor beta chains from one sample in a study of patients and donors after allogeneic stem cell transplantation. Each CDR3 protein gets one entry after TCRdb re-called the RT-PCR reads with MiXCR. Here the sample spans roughly 960,000 distinct CDR3 sequences, about a sixth being singletons. Sequencing was done on a sample of blood, either unsorted or a sorted T cell fraction (not recorded which). Receptors originate from a human donor who was either an allogeneic HSCT recipient or a stem cell or donor lymphocyte infusion donor (not recorded which). It is not recorded whose cells these are; they may come from a transplant donor. The CDR3 runs from the conserved cysteine through the conserved F or W. A D gene is named only where the DNA matches it firmly. Clone size, where shown, is once, few, many, or a class for clones that have expanded.

clone_size d_call j_call v_call cdr3_aa cdr3_nt
few TRBD1 TRBJ1-2 TRBV30 CAWSVKGANYGYTF TGTGCCTGGAGTGTAAAGGGGGCAAACTATGGCTACACCTTC
few TRBD1 TRBJ1-1 TRBV29-1 CSVRRDSQTEAFF TGCAGCGTCCGTAGGGACAGCCAGACTGAAGCTTTCTTT
few TRBD2 TRBJ2-7 TRBV5-1 CASSSGTTSYEQYF TGCGCCAGCAGCTCCGGGACTACCTCCTACGAGCAGTACTTC
. TRBD2 TRBJ2-1 TRBV4-3 CASSRQGEAGGLYNEQFF TGCGCCAGCAGCCGCCAGGGGGAGGCGGGGGGGCTTTACAATGAGCAGTTCTTC
. . TRBJ2-1 TRBV10-3 CAISETPRDNEQFF TGTGCCATCAGTGAGACACCCCGAGACAATGAGCAGTTCTTC
few . TRBJ2-7 TRBV20-1 CSGSRDSISYEQYF TGCAGTGGGAGTCGAGACTCCATTTCCTACGAGCAGTACTTC
. . TRBJ1-2 TRBV29-1 CSVEDFKGLGYTF TGCAGCGTTGAAGATTTCAAGGGTCTTGGCTACACCTTC
few . TRBJ1-1 TRBV12-3/TRBV12-4 CASGGGLGTEAFF TGTGCCAGCGGTGGGGGGCTGGGCACTGAAGCTTTCTTT
few . TRBJ2-1 TRBV24-1 CATSSRGNEQFF TGTGCCACCAGTTCAAGGGGGAATGAGCAGTTCTTC
once . TRBJ2-2 TRBV6-5 CASSYQRTVTGELFF TGTGCCAGCAGTTACCAACGGACAGTCACCGGGGAGCTGTTTTTT
few . TRBJ2-3 TRBV9 CASSERVTDTQYF TGTGCCAGCAGCGAGCGGGTCACAGATACGCAGTATTTT
. TRBD2 TRBJ2-1 TRBV6-2/TRBV6-3 CATYGTSGRTSYNEQFF TGTGCCACCTACGGGACTAGCGGGAGGACCTCCTACAATGAGCAGTTCTTC
. TRBD2 TRBJ2-1 TRBV3-1 CASSHPRGTSDYNEQFF TGTGCCAGCAGCCACCCCCGCGGGACTAGCGACTACAATGAGCAGTTCTTC
. . TRBJ1-4 TRBV30 CAWSSGDLNEKLFF TGTGCCTGGAGTTCAGGGGATTTGAATGAAAAACTGTTTTTT